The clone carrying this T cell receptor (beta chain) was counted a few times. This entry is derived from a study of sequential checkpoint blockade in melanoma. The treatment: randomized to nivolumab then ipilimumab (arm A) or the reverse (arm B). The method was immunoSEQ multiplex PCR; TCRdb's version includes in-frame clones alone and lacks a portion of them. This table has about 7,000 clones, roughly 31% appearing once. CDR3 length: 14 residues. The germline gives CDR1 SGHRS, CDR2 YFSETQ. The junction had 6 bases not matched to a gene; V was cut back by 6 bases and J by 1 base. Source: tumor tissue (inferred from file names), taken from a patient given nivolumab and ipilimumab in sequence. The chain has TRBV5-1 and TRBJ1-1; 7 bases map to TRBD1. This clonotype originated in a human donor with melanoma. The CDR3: CASTPGQTNTEAFF. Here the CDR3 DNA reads TGCGCCAGCACCCCGGGACAGACGAACACTGAAGCTTTCTTT.